This T cell receptor beta chain originates from a study of CD8 T cells in ankylosing spondylitis. Trimming removed 5 bases from V and 1 base from J; junction bases left unmatched: 6. Germline V lookup: CDR1 SEHNR, CDR2 FQNEAQ (reference sequence). The CDR3 sequence is 15 residues long. TCRdb analysed the 5' RACE reads with MiXCR anew, one entry per CDR3 protein. The sample yields about 160,000 distinct CDR3 sequences, about 42% seen once. The sample was synovial fluid, either unsorted or a sorted T cell fraction (not recorded which). The receptor was derived from a male donor with ankylosing spondylitis. V and J are TRBV7-9 and TRBJ1-1; 8 nucleotides line up with TRBD1. CDR3 coding DNA: TGTGCCAGCAGCCTCCGGGACAGGACGAACACTGAAGCTTTCTTT. It specifies CASSLRDRTNTEAFF.